The source of this TCR beta chain is a study of blood T cell repertoires in COVID-19. V dropped 4 bases and J dropped 7; count of bases not matched to a gene: 3. From germline, CDR1 is SGHDN and CDR2 FVKESK. This CDR3 spans 13 amino acids. Libraries were prepared by immunoSEQ multiplex PCR; TCRdb keeps only in-frame clonotypes and omits some of them. The sample has hundreds of thousands of clones, 86% seen once. The sample was peripheral blood. The clonotype comes from a woman between 25 and 40 years old with active or convalescent COVID-19. The chain combines TRBV14 with TRBJ1-5; 8 positions agree with TRBD1. The CDR3 spells CASSRGQGQPQHF. In DNA, the CDR3 is TGTGCCAGCAGCCGAGGACAGGGACAGCCCCAGCATTTT.